The 23 T cell receptor beta chains reported below all come from one sample, sequenced in a study of Graves' ophthalmopathy and Graves' hyperthyroidism. Amplified TCR beta CDR3 regions were obtained using RNA transcripts as template. HTBI primers primed a first-round RT-PCR, and a second-round multiplex PCR followed. Via MiXCR, TCRdb re-called the multiplex PCR reads, giving one row per CDR3 protein. The sample has 600,000 to 700,000 distinct CDR3 sequences; over 40% are singletons. Sequenced input: peripheral blood. These receptors all stem from an adult man with Graves' ophthalmopathy.

As for this clonotype: A junction end diverges from the germline sequence, so it may reflect a read error. The V call is TRBV15, the J call TRBJ2-6, with a possible D match to TRBD2 (6 bases). This CDR3 comprises 14 residues. In germline, CDR1 is LNHNV, CDR2 YYDKDF (reference sequence). CDR3 sequence reads: CASSLGWGVYVLTF. As DNA, the CDR3 is TGTGCCAGCAGCCTCGGGTGGGGGGTCTACGTCCTGACTTTC.

The chain employs TRBV7-9 and TRBJ1-4; D call uncertain. V lost 1 base, J lost 8 bases, and 8 bases lay in between. There are 13 residues in the CDR3. The germline V gene has CDR1 SEHNR and CDR2 FQNEAQ (reference sequence). The CDR3 region has the DNA TGTGCCAGCAGCTTAGAGACTAGCGAAAAACTGTTTTTT. This gives the protein CASSLETSEKLFF.

As regards this clonotype: The germline gene is not matched at one end of the junction; a read error may be the cause. This chain links TRBV10-3 with TRBJ1-2; 7 nucleotides agree with TRBD1. The germline V gene has CDR1 ENHRY and CDR2 SYGVKD. The CDR3 runs 14 residues. The CDR3 spells CAIRTGPGHYGYAF. The CDR3 coding sequence is TGTGCCATCAGGACAGGGCCGGGGCACTATGGCTACGCCTTC.

This clonotype showed up just once. At one boundary the junction diverges from the germline segment, which might be a read error. The rearrangement links TRBV12-3 or TRBV12-4 to TRBJ1-2; D is undetermined. The CDR3 has 17 residues. The CDR3 here is CASSSRRSQVVNHGYTF. CDR3 DNA sequence: TGTGCCAGCAGTTCCCGCCGCAGTCAGGTAGTTAACCATGGCTACACCTTC.

The genes are TRBV29-1 and TRBJ2-7; D possibly matches TRBD1 or TRBD2 (6 bases each). The CDR3 extends over 13 amino acids. Germline V lookup: CDR1 SQVTM, CDR2 ANQGSEA. The V gene lost 6 bases and the J gene lost 3 bases, with 15 bases spanning the gap. CDR3 DNA sequence: TGCAGCGTGGGGGGAATAGGGGGCTACGAGCAGTACTTC. Encoded protein: CSVGGIGGYEQYF.

This clonotype was picked up a small number of times. The chain combines TRBV9 with TRBJ2-5; TRBD1 aligns across 8 bases. Germline assignment: CDR1 SGDLS and CDR2 YYNGEE. V dropped 4 bases and J dropped 2; count of bases not matched to a gene: 16. There are 18 residues in the CDR3. The CDR3 spells CASSQEQPGQGPQETQYF. In nucleotides, the CDR3 is TGTGCCAGCAGCCAAGAACAGCCCGGACAGGGACCACAAGAGACCCAGTACTTC. The variable domain in full, completed from reference TRBV9 and TRBJ2-5, reads DSGVTQTPKHLITATGQRVTLRCSPRSGDLSVYWYQQSLDQGLQFLIQYYNGEERAKGNILERFSAQQFPDLHSELNLSSLELGDSALYFCASSQEQPGQGPQETQYFGPGTRLLVL.

With regard to this clonotype: The junction does not match germline at one end; this may be a read error. The rearrangement joins TRBV10-3 to TRBJ1-2, with unresolved D. CDR3 size: 15 residues. The germline CDR1 and CDR2 sequences are ENHRY and SYGVKD. The CDR3 bases are TGTGCCAGCAGTTACGCGGACCGCGCTAACTATGGCTACACCTTC. It specifies CASSYADRANYGYTF.

The V gene is TRBV7-2, the J gene TRBJ2-5, with 14 nucleotides matching TRBD2. Trimming removed 6 bases from V and 5 bases from J; junction bases left unmatched: 8. Germline V gene data show CDR1 as SGHTA and CDR2 as FQGNSA. The CDR3 sequence is 16 residues long. CDR3 in amino acids: CASSPIGTSGGETQYF. The DNA for the CDR3 is TGTGCCAGCAGTCCGATAGGGACTAGCGGGGGTGAGACCCAGTACTTC.

The chain uses TRBV10-3 and TRBJ2-3, with 8 bases matching TRBD2. CDR1 is ENHRY, CDR2 SYGVKD, per germline. V gave up 6 bases and J gave up 5 bases; unmatched junction bases: 7. The CDR3 length is 14 residues. CDR3 in amino acids: CAIRPERERDTQYF. For the CDR3, the DNA is TGTGCCATCAGGCCCGAGCGGGAGAGAGATACGCAGTATTTT.

As regards this clonotype: Germline is not matched at one junction end, which may reflect a read error. The rearrangement links TRBV6-6 to TRBJ1-4, with D unclear. The germline gives CDR1 MNHNY, CDR2 SVGAGI (reference sequence). CDR3 size: 14 residues. The CDR3 sequence is CASIYSATNEKLFF. CDR3 nucleotides: TGTGCCAGCATTTACAGTGCAACTAATGAAAAACTGTTTTTT.

This clonotype was seen a handful of times. The chain is built from TRBV3-1 and TRBJ2-5; the match to TRBD2 covers 9 bases. Per germline, CDR1 LGHDT and CDR2 YNNKEL (reference sequence). The CDR3 is 16 residues long. J was trimmed by 1 base and V by 2 bases; bases with no gene match: 5. DNA of the CDR3: TGTGCCAGCAGCCAATTAGTAGCGGGGGTCCAAGAGACCCAGTACTTC. Its translation is CASSQLVAGVQETQYF.

Note on this clonotype: A single base separates this from a much larger clone, so it may be a read error. The chain combines TRBV12-3 or TRBV12-4 with TRBJ1-2; 8 bases line up with TRBD1. Germline trimming cut 5 bases from V and 4 bases from J; bases unmatched to any gene: 9. CDR3 size: 15 residues. CDR3 coding DNA: TGTGCCAGCAGTGCAGAACAGGGGGTAGCCTATGGCTACACCTTC. Translation: CASSAEQGVAYGYTF.

The V call is TRBV25-1, the J call TRBJ1-4, with D possibly TRBD1 on 5 matching bases. This CDR3 has 15 amino acids. With 5 bases removed from V and 5 bases from J, the gap between germline ends came to 15 bases. CDR1 and CDR2 from the germline V gene are MGHDK and SYGVNS. The CDR3 here is CASSSTGTGNEKLFF. CDR3 in DNA: TGTGCCAGCAGTTCAACCGGGACGGGGAATGAAAAACTGTTTTTT.

The sample holds many counts of this clonotype. The gene calls are TRBV20-1 and TRBJ2-7, with 9 bases aligning to TRBD1. V was pared by 5 bases and J by 1 base, with 9 bases of the junction left unmatched. The CDR3 is 15 amino acids. The germline V gene encodes CDR1 DFQATT and CDR2 SNEGSKA (reference sequence). The DNA of the CDR3 is TGCAGTGCTTTAAGCGGGACAGGGTCATCCTACGAGCAGTACTTC. Its protein is CSALSGTGSSYEQYF.

V and J are TRBV7-9 and TRBJ1-2; D possibly corresponds to TRBD1 (5 bases). The CDR3 has 12 residues. Germline assignment: CDR1 SEHNR and CDR2 FQNEAQ (reference sequence). Deletions cut 5 bases from V and 8 bases from J, with 12 bases between. The CDR3 DNA is TGTGCCAGCAGCCCCGACAGTCTCGGCTACACCTTC. The encoded protein is CASSPDSLGYTF.

This clonotype came up many times. The rearrangement joins TRBV19 to TRBJ2-5; D may be TRBD2 (5 bases). Germline-derived CDR1 and CDR2 are LNHDA and SQIVND (reference sequence). This CDR3 is built from 13 residues. Trimming stripped 4 bases from V and 7 bases from J, with 13 bases between. CDR3 in DNA: TGTGCCAGTAGTAGCCCCCCCCGGGGGACCCAGTACTTC. It translates to CASSSPPRGTQYF.

The gene calls are TRBV29-1 and TRBJ2-5; 7 nucleotides match TRBD1. Germline V gene lookup returns CDR1 SQVTM and CDR2 ANQGSEA. The CDR3 consists of 13 residues. V shed 6 bases and J 4 bases; nucleotides not matched to a gene: 8. CDR3 sequence: CSVFATGLETQYF. The CDR3, as DNA: TGCAGCGTATTCGCGACAGGGTTAGAGACCCAGTACTTC.

This clonotype occurred many times. This chain joins TRBV2 and TRBJ2-2; 11 bases agree with TRBD1. Looked up from germline, CDR1 is SNHLY and CDR2 is FYNNEI. The CDR3 is 15 amino acids. J gave up 6 bases and V 9 bases, and 9 bases lay outside the gene matches. CDR3 loop: CASLRGQGASGELFF. In DNA form, the CDR3 reads TGTGCCAGTCTGCGTGGACAGGGGGCATCCGGGGAGCTGTTTTTT. Full variable domain (outside the CDR3, taken from reference TRBV2 and TRBJ2-2): EPEVTQTPSHQVTQMGQEVILRCVPISNHLYFYWYRQILGQKVEFLVSFYNNEISEKSEIFDDQFSVERPDGSNFTLKIRSTKLEDSAMYFCASLRGQGASGELFFGEGSRLTVL.

Worth noting for this clonotype: A much bigger clone sits one base away, suggesting this may be a read error. The chain uses TRBV9 and TRBJ1-1, with D possibly TRBD1 on 6 matching bases. Germline V gene lookup returns CDR1 SGDLS and CDR2 YYNGEE. This CDR3 has 14 amino acids. CDR3 sequence reads: CASRPGHQNTEALF. CDR3 DNA sequence: TGTGCCAGCAGGCCGGGACATCAGAACACTGAAGCTCTCTTT.

The CDR3 DNA reads TGTGCCAGCAGGATCCGGGACAGGGGTAGCAATCAGCCCCAGCATTTT. This sequence encodes CASRIRDRGSNQPQHF. The J gene is TRBJ1-5, the V gene TRBV2; 10 bases line up with TRBD1. The CDR3 runs 16 residues. J lost 0 bases, V lost 6 bases, and 5 bases had no gene match. Germline-derived CDR1 and CDR2 are SNHLY and FYNNEI.

The chain carries TRBV10-2 and TRBJ2-3; 13 positions agree with TRBD2. The CDR3 sequence is 15 residues long. Germline loops: CDR1 WSHSY, CDR2 SAAADI. The junction had 2 bases not matched to a gene; V was cut back by 2 bases and J by 6 bases. In DNA, the CDR3 is TGCGCCAGCAGTGAGGGGACTAGCGGGGCGGATACGCAGTATTTT. It specifies CASSEGTSGADTQYF.

At least ten counts were recorded for this clonotype. One end of the junction varies from germline; a read error may be responsible. The CDR3 DNA reads TGTGCTAGCAGGGTGGGGGTGAACCTCTCCTACGAGCAGTACTTC. Its translation is CASRVGVNLSYEQYF. This sequence joins TRBV7-7 and TRBJ2-7; D is possibly TRBD1 or TRBD2 (5 bases each). CDR3 size: 15 residues. The V gene's germline CDR1 is SSHAT and CDR2 FNYEAQ (reference sequence). Supplemented by reference TRBV7-7 and TRBJ2-7, the full variable domain reads GAGVSQSPRYKVTKRGQDVTLRCDPISSHATLYWYQQALGQGPEFLTYFNYEAQPDKSGLPSDRFSAERPEGSISTLTIQRTEQRDSAMYRCASRVGVNLSYEQYFGPGTRLTVT.

This clonotype was counted many times. The rearrangement joins TRBV7-8 to TRBJ1-5; 9 nucleotides match TRBD1. This CDR3 is 16 amino acids long. Germline CDR1 SGHVS, CDR2 FQNEAQ. Trimming removed 0 bases from V and 0 bases from J; junction bases left unmatched: 0. In DNA, the CDR3 is TGTGCCAGCAGCTTAGCGGGACAGGGTAGCAATCAGCCCCAGCATTTT. This gives the protein CASSLAGQGSNQPQHF. Supplemented by reference TRBV7-8 and TRBJ1-5, the full variable domain reads GAGVSQSPRYKVAKRGQDVALRCDPISGHVSLFWYQQALGQGPEFLTYFQNEAQLDKSGLPSDRFFAERPEGSVSTLKIQRTQQEDSAVYLCASSLAGQGSNQPQHFGDGTRLSIL.